This TCR beta chain was profiled in a study of T cell repertoires in cytomegalovirus infection. Study context: Indications of both CMV infection and matching HLA type were provided by public TCR beta signatures.

In regard to this clonotype: Its antigen is not identified.

Study results and limitations: Carriage of CMV together with the relevant HLA was identifiable through cumulative public TCR beta family frequency. In two of eight donors, the top clonotype was HLA-C-restricted CMV-specific.

TCRdb re-called the reads with MiXCR, one entry per CDR3 protein. This table holds around 740,000 distinct CDR3 sequences, less than 40% found once. CDR3 size: 18 residues. V lost 7 bases to trimming and J lost 2 bases, with 24 bases between them. The germline gives CDR1 SGHRS, CDR2 YFSETQ. This TCR was recovered from a human donor in good health (CMV status not recorded). Some clones in this sample may be carry-over from other donors' samples. Sequencing input: PBMCs. V and J are TRBV5-1 and TRBJ2-2, with a tentative D call TRBD2 (6 bases). DNA for the CDR3: TGCGCCAGCGGGCTCCCCTCCACCGGGACTTTCAACACCGGGGAGCTGTTTTTT. Translation gives CASGLPSTGTFNTGELFF.